This entry lists 10 T cell receptor beta chains sequenced from one sample in a study of blood T cell repertoires in COVID-19. Generated by immunoSEQ multiplex PCR, the TCRdb table keeps only in-frame clones and is missing some. The table records around 310,000 clones, roughly 91% of them present only once. Sample: PBMCs or T cells enriched from blood (not recorded which). The receptor set was obtained from a woman under 40 who had recovered from COVID-19.

This clone came up a few times. J is TRBJ1-2 and V is TRBV10-3; 7 bases are shared with TRBD1. In germline, CDR1 is ENHRY, CDR2 SYGVKD. The CDR3 spans 12 residues. The junction had 3 bases not matched to a gene; V was cut back by 8 bases and J by 3 bases. The CDR3 is CAIRDRYYGYTF. CDR3 sequence (DNA): TGTGCCATCCGGGACAGATACTATGGCTACACCTTC.

The chain couples TRBV2 to TRBJ1-5, with 7 bases that match TRBD1. V was pared by 6 bases and J by 9 bases, with 8 bases of the junction left unmatched. CDR3 length: 13 amino acids. Per the germline V gene, CDR1 is SNHLY and CDR2 is FYNNEI. The CDR3 bases are TGTGCCAGCAGCCAAACAGGGGCCTGGCCCCAGCATTTT. The encoded protein is CASSQTGAWPQHF.

The chain carries TRBV7-2 and TRBJ2-3; possibly TRBD1 for D (5 bases). Germline assignment: CDR1 SGHTA and CDR2 FQGNSA. V dropped 1 base and J dropped 3 bases, with 11 bases sitting between them. The CDR3 extends over 15 amino acids. The CDR3 loop is CASSLDGRGTDTQYF. Written as DNA, the CDR3 is TGTGCCAGCAGCTTAGACGGAAGGGGAACAGATACGCAGTATTTT.

There are a few counts of this clone. The genes are TRBV12-5 and TRBJ1-5; TRBD1 is a possible D gene (6 bases). CDR3 length: 18 amino acids. The germline V and J ends were trimmed by 8 bases and 0 bases, with 23 bases remaining between them. CDR1 is LGHNT and CDR2 is FRNRAP in the germline V gene. The CDR3 coding sequence is TGTGCTAGTAGGCTAAGGGGGAGGGACGACTATAGCAATCAGCCCCAGCATTTT. It translates to CASRLRGRDDYSNQPQHF.

This clone occurred once. The rearrangement links TRBV29-1 to TRBJ2-1; tentative D call: TRBD2 (6 bases). The V end lost 3 bases, the J end lost 0 bases, and 21 bases lay between the germline ends. CDR1 and CDR2 (germline): SQVTM, ANQGSEA. The length of the CDR3 is 18 residues. The CDR3 region is CSVDSPPWAGRSYNEQFF. The CDR3 DNA sequence: TGCAGCGTTGACTCCCCTCCGTGGGCGGGGCGCTCCTACAATGAGCAGTTCTTC.

This clone was seen only once. The rearrangement joins TRBV28 to TRBJ1-4, with TRBD1 identical over 11 bases. CDR1 and CDR2 (germline): MDHEN, SYDVKM. V lost 6 bases, J lost 3 bases, and 3 bases stayed unmatched. The CDR3 runs 15 residues. The CDR3: CASRGQGEANEKLFF. For the CDR3, the DNA is TGTGCCAGCAGGGGACAGGGGGAGGCTAATGAAAAACTGTTTTTT.

The chain is built from TRBV14 and TRBJ1-6; a possible D gene is TRBD1 (5 bases). CDR3 size: 15 residues. V was clipped by 1 base and J by 4 bases, with 8 bases between them. Germline assignment: CDR1 SGHDN and CDR2 FVKESK. CDR3 amino acids: CASSQGGGYNSPLHF. CDR3 bases: TGTGCCAGCAGCCAAGGGGGGGGATATAATTCACCCCTCCACTTT.

The chain has TRBV28 and TRBJ2-2; 8 bases fit TRBD1. This CDR3 is 13 amino acids long. Germline-derived CDR1 and CDR2 are MDHEN and SYDVKM. Trimming took 6 bases from V and 13 from J; bases not matched to a gene: 10. The CDR3 DNA sequence: TGTGCCAGCAGCAACAGGGGGTGGGGAGGGCTGTTTTTT. Translated: CASSNRGWGGLFF.

As concerns this clone: The CDR3 does not end in the conserved phenylalanine or tryptophan, so this is likely a read error. The chain recombines TRBV28 with TRBJ1-1, with 8 bases aligning to TRBD1. The CDR3 is made up of 15 amino acids. Germline assignment: CDR1 MDHEN and CDR2 SYDVKM. V dropped 4 bases and J dropped 4; count of bases not matched to a gene: 8. The CDR3 loop is CASSSRQGKSTEAFL. The CDR3 region has the DNA TGTGCCAGCAGTTCCCGACAGGGGAAGTCCACTGAAGCTTTCCTT.

The chain employs TRBV6-6 and TRBJ2-2; D unresolved. Germline lookup yields CDR1 MNHNY and CDR2 SVGAGI (reference sequence). This CDR3 is 14 amino acids long. With 5 bases removed from V and 3 bases from J, the gap between germline ends came to 10 bases. The CDR3 DNA is TGTGCCAGCAGTCTACTGGGCCACACCGGGGAGCTGTTTTTT. It yields the protein CASSLLGHTGELFF.